This record concerns one T cell receptor beta chain sequence. The missing CDR3 end, 3 residues past where the read stops, is filled in from the germline J gene. Sequencing was performed with immunoSEQ multiplex PCR; in TCRdb, only in-frame clones are kept and a portion is missing. The listing records tens of thousands of clones. This specimen belongs to a study of T cells in women clearing cervical HPV infection. Between the trimmed V and J ends, which lost 4 bases and 7 bases, there was a span of 16 bases. The CDR3 runs 13 residues. The germline gives CDR1 DFQATT, CDR2 SNEGSKA (reference sequence). The sequenced sample was blood buffy coat. The V gene is TRBV20-1, the J gene TRBJ1-2, with D possibly being TRBD1 (6 bases). This receptor was obtained from a woman between 18 and 70 years old with a cervical HPV16 infection that either progressed to CIN3+ or cleared (not recorded which). CDR3 sequence reads: CSAIPQGAGGYTF. The sequenced part of the CDR3 DNA is TGCAGTGCTATTCCACAGGGTGCGGGTGGC.